This entry lists 8 T cell receptor beta chains sequenced from one sample in a study of tumor-infiltrating lymphocytes in primary liver carcinoma. TCR beta cDNA was reverse-transcribed from about 500 ng of total RNA. The reaction used a constant-region primer and ProtoScript II reverse transcriptase. Amplification in three nested multiplex PCR rounds with slightly modified ARM-PCR gave rise to TCR beta libraries. TRBV1-TRBV30 forward primers and a C-beta reverse primer were used in the first two PCR rounds, which each ran for around 11 cycles. One entry per CDR3 protein, called by TCRdb with MiXCR from the multiplex PCR reads. The data hold roughly 50,000 distinct CDR3 sequences, with over 65% observed a single time. Unsorted bulk tissue, roughly 19-34 mg of it, served as the source for co-extraction of RNA and DNA. Sequenced material: liver tumor tissue from sampling region 2. Subset in this sample: tumor region T2, inferior pole. These receptors were taken from a man in his forties with primary liver carcinoma and hepatitis B virus infection.

A word on this clonotype: Possible read error: a much larger clone is one base away. In DNA, the CDR3 is TGTGCCAGCAGTGGGCCTGGGGTCAACGTCCTGACTTTC. The encoded protein is CASSGPGVNVLTF. The chain couples TRBV28 to TRBJ2-6, with D unresolved. The CDR3 extends over 13 amino acids. Per the germline V gene, CDR1 is MDHEN and CDR2 is SYDVKM.

A note on this clonotype: Relative to the germline gene, one junction end is altered; a read error may explain this. In nucleotides, the CDR3 is TGTGCCAGCAGCTTCGCAACAGGACAGGTATTATTT. Its translation is CASSFATGQVLF. V gene TRBV7-8 combines with J gene TRBJ1-1; 7 bases match TRBD1. CDR3 length: 12 residues. CDR1 and CDR2 (germline): SGHVS, FQNEAQ. The full variable domain, completed using reference TRBV7-8 and TRBJ1-1, is GAGVSQSPRYKVAKRGQDVALRCDPISGHVSLFWYQQALGQGPEFLTYFQNEAQLDKSGLPSDRFFAERPEGSVSTLKIQRTQQEDSAVYLCASSFATGQVLFGQGTRLTVV.

This clonotype was seen a single time. A junction boundary mismatches the germline segment, possibly from a read error. This chain links TRBV11-2 with TRBJ2-1; weak D call: TRBD2 (5 bases). Germline V gene sequence: CDR1 SGHAT, CDR2 FQNNGV. This CDR3 contains 18 residues. CDR3 amino acids: CASIRTEGRLVRPNERFF. For the CDR3, the DNA is TGTGCCAGCATCCGTACAGAAGGGAGATTAGTGAGGCCCAATGAGCGGTTCTTC.

A note on this clonotype: One junction end disagrees with the germline gene, perhaps due to a read error. This sequence joins TRBV6-6 and TRBJ1-1; perhaps TRBD1 as D (5 bases). This CDR3 contains 15 residues. The germline V gene has CDR1 MNHNY and CDR2 SVGAGI (reference sequence). CDR3 coding DNA: TGTGCCAGCAATTACGGGGGACCTAGTCCCACAGAAGCTTTCTTT. This codes for CASNYGGPSPTEAFF.

About this clonotype itself: Likely a read error: the CDR3 ends without its conserved phenylalanine or tryptophan. The V gene is TRBV4-1, the J gene TRBJ2-7; D is undetermined. The CDR3 is 16 amino acids. Trimming cost V 5 bases and J 2 bases, with 19 bases left between them. The germline gives CDR1 MGHRA, CDR2 YSYEKL. The CDR3 loop is CASSATWGSAAYEQYL. CDR3 DNA sequence: TGCGCCAGCAGCGCAACATGGGGATCGGCAGCCTACGAGCAGTACTTA.

In its sample, this clonotype was seen once. It may be a read error: a sequence one base away is much more abundant. The chain employs TRBV24-1 and TRBJ2-3; perhaps D is TRBD1 or TRBD2 (5 bases each). The CDR3 is 11 residues long. V was cut by 9 bases and J by 13 bases, with 16 bases left in between. The V gene's germline CDR1 is KGHDR and CDR2 SFDVKD. This CDR3 reads CATGASSGEYF. The CDR3 DNA is TGTGCCACCGGGGCCTCCTCCGGGGAGTATTTT.

A remark on this clonotype: An end of the junction does not agree with germline; a read error may underlie this. The chain joins TRBV7-8 to TRBJ2-3, with 8 bases identical to TRBD1. Germline V gives CDR1 SGHVS, CDR2 FQNEAQ. This CDR3 contains 14 residues. CDR3 amino acids: CTSRDRTSTDTQYF. The CDR3 region has the DNA TGTACCAGCAGGGACAGGACTAGCACAGATACGCAGTATTTT.

Comment on this clonotype: Its ends do not fully match the called genes, so a read error is possible. The chain uses TRBV4-1 and TRBJ2-7; TRBD2 is a possible D gene (7 bases). There are 14 residues in the CDR3. Germline V gene data show CDR1 as MGHRA and CDR2 as YSYEKL. CDR3 DNA sequence: TGCACCAGCAGCCAAGGGGGGGCGGCGGGCGAGCAGTACTTC. Translating gives CTSSQGGAAGEQYF.